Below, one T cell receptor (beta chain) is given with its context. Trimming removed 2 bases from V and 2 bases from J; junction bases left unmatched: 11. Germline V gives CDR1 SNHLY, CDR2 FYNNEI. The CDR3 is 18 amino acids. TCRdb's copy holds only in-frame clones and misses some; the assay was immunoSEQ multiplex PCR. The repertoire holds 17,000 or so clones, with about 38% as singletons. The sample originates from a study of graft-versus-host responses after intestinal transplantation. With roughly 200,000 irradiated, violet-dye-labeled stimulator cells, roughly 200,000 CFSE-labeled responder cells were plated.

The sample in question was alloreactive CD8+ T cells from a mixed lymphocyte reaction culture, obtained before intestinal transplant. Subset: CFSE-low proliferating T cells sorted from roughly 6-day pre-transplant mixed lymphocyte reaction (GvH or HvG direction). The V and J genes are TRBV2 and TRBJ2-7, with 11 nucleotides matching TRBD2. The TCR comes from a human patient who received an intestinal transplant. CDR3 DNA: TGTGCCAGCAGTGAAATAGGAGTAGCGGGAGGGCCTCCCTACGAGCAGTACTTC. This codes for CASSEIGVAGGPPYEQYF.